This T cell receptor beta chain came from a study of blood T cell repertoires in COVID-19. Whole-study context: Researchers got acute and convalescent COVID-19 samples from the United States, Italy and Spain. Sample material is recorded as cDNA or gDNA derived from T cells, B-cell-depleted T cells, or PBMCs.

This clone was picked up one time. Assay used: immunoSEQ multiplex PCR; TCRdb lists only in-frame clones, some missing. The sample records some 140,000 clones, around 82% being singletons. Participants spanned ages roughly 18 to 95 years and resided in about 24 US areas. Cohorts were based on clinical histories the participants reported. CDR1 is SEHNR and CDR2 is FQNEAQ in the germline V gene (reference sequence). V lost 5 bases and J lost 12; bases outside the gene matches: 7. This CDR3 spans 12 amino acids. Sequenced: PBMCs or T cells enriched from blood (not recorded which). This clonotype was sampled from a man aged 35 to 55 with acute COVID-19. The J gene is TRBJ2-3, the V gene TRBV7-9, with 8 bases matching TRBD1. CDR3 sequence (DNA): TGTGCCAGCAGCGGCCAGGGGGCGACACAGTATTTT. This gives the protein CASSGQGATQYF.